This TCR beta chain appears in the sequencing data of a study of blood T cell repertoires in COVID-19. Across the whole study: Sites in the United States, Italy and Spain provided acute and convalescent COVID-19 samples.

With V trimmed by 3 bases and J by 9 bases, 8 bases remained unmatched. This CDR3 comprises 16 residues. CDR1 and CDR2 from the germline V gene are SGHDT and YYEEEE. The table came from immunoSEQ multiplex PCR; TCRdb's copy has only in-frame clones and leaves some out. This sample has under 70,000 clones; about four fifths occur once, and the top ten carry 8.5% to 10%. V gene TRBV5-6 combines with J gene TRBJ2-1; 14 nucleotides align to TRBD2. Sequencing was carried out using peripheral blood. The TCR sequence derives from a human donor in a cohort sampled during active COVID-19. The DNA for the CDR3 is TGTGCCAGCAGCTGGACCGGGACTAGCGGGGGCCGTGAGCAGTTCTTC. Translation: CASSWTGTSGGREQFF.